This T cell receptor beta chain is drawn from a study of T cell responses to AZD1222 COVID-19 vaccine. Turning to the study itself: It was second doses at about 4 or about 12 weeks that were pooled.

The CDR3 runs 11 residues. Trimming cost V 4 bases and J 7 bases, with 9 bases left between them. Germline V gives CDR1 SGHRS, CDR2 YFSETQ. TCRdb keeps only in-frame clones here, not all; method: immunoSEQ multiplex PCR. The sample contains tens of thousands of clones, approximately 90% of which appear only once. This TCR was sampled from an adult in good health. Sequencing used peripheral blood, obtained on day 0 of AZD1222 vaccination. The chain has TRBV5-1 and TRBJ2-7; D is ambiguous. As DNA, the CDR3 is TGCGCCAGCAGCCAAATGCGGGAGCAGTACTTC. Its translation is CASSQMREQYF.